These 25 T cell receptor beta chains originate from one sample sequenced in a study of blood T cells in healthy people across ages. The use of a sample-barcoded 5' primer and a J-beta primer mix characterized a second PCR of roughly 6 to 11 cycles. Using its own MiXCR run on the 5' RACE reads, TCRdb lists one record per CDR3 protein. The profile covers hundreds of thousands of distinct CDR3 sequences, with more than 45% appearing a single time and around 25% taken by the ten largest. Sequencing input: blood. These receptors originate from a man older than 75 in good health.

The chain combines TRBV9 with TRBJ1-1; D is ambiguous. Trimming took 0 bases from V and 2 from J, leaving 8 bases between them. The germline V gene encodes CDR1 SGDLS and CDR2 YYNGEE. CDR3 size: 14 residues. The CDR3 spells CASSVDTDNTEAFF. Here the CDR3 DNA reads TGTGCCAGCAGCGTAGACACAGACAACACTGAAGCTTTCTTT.

The chain combines TRBV10-1 with TRBJ1-5; D is unresolved. With 6 bases removed from V and 9 bases from J, the gap between germline ends came to 18 bases. The CDR3 totals 14 residues. Germline CDR1 is WNHNN and CDR2 is SYGVQD (reference sequence). The CDR3 protein is CASRGTDRRLPQHF. The CDR3 DNA reads as TGCGCCAGCAGGGGCACGGACCGTCGGTTGCCCCAGCATTTT.

The rearrangement links TRBV20-1 to TRBJ2-3; TRBD2 might be the D (6 bases). V was clipped by 3 bases and J by 5 bases, with 12 bases between them. The CDR3 covers 13 residues. Germline V gene data show CDR1 as DFQATT and CDR2 as SNEGSKA (reference sequence). The CDR3 DNA reads as TGCAGTGCTAGGTCCGTCGGGGGAGATACGCAGTATTTT. Translation gives CSARSVGGDTQYF.

This sequence joins TRBV7-2 and TRBJ1-2; TRBD1 agrees at 7 bases. Looked up from germline, CDR1 is SGHTA and CDR2 is FQGNSA. The CDR3 is made up of 14 amino acids. Germline trimming cut 2 bases from V and 6 bases from J; bases unmatched to any gene: 6. CDR3 residues: CTSSLTQGQHGYTF. CDR3 DNA sequence: TGTACCAGCAGCTTAACCCAGGGACAGCATGGCTACACCTTC.

This sequence joins TRBV27 and TRBJ2-7; D may be TRBD2 (5 bases). The DNA end is more similar to TRBJ2-5, so the J call may be wrong. Germline V gene data show CDR1 as MNHEY and CDR2 as SMNVEV (reference sequence). The CDR3 is made up of 15 amino acids. CDR3 in amino acids: CASSQRTGFGETQYF. In DNA, the CDR3 is TGTGCCAGCAGTCAGCGGACTGGGTTTGGGGAGACCCAGTACTTC.

This clonotype was seen only once. V and J are TRBV4-1 and TRBJ2-7, with 7 positions matching TRBD2. V was pared by 0 bases and J by 7 bases, with 12 bases of the junction left unmatched. Germline CDR1 is MGHRA and CDR2 is YSYEKL. CDR3 length: 16 residues. CDR3: CASSQDRAGERNEQYF. The CDR3 DNA reads TGCGCCAGCAGCCAAGATCGGGCGGGAGAGAGGAATGAGCAGTACTTC.

This sequence joins TRBV29-1 and TRBJ2-1; 7 bases map to TRBD1. CDR1 SQVTM and CDR2 ANQGSEA come from the germline V gene. J was trimmed by 2 bases and V by 7 bases; bases with no gene match: 2. The CDR3 sequence is 12 residues long. In DNA, the CDR3 is TGCAGCGCGGGACAGACCTACAATGAGCAGTTCTTC. Translation gives CSAGQTYNEQFF.

The rearrangement links TRBV20-1 to TRBJ2-1, with 7 positions matching TRBD2. The CDR3 length is 14 residues. CDR1 and CDR2 from the germline V gene are DFQATT and SNEGSKA (reference sequence). Trimming cost V 6 bases and J 7 bases; bases outside gene matches: 12. The CDR3 region has the DNA TGCAGTGCCTATCCTGGGGGAGGGAAAAATGAGCAGTTCTTC. This codes for CSAYPGGGKNEQFF.

The chain uses TRBV20-1 and TRBJ2-1, with D possibly called TRBD1 or TRBD2 (5 bases each). CDR1 DFQATT and CDR2 SNEGSKA come from the germline V gene (reference sequence). This CDR3 is built from 14 residues. V was pared by 3 bases and J by 10 bases, with 19 bases between. CDR3 sequence (DNA): TGCAGTGCTAGCCTATCAGGAGAAGAGGGGGAGCAGTTCTTC. Protein product: CSASLSGEEGEQFF.

The rearrangement uses TRBV20-1 and TRBJ2-2, with unresolved D. V gave up 4 bases and J gave up 4 bases, with 10 bases separating them. Per the germline V gene, CDR1 is DFQATT and CDR2 is SNEGSKA (reference sequence). The CDR3 covers 13 residues. Here the CDR3 reads CSATGLSTGELFF. In nucleotides, the CDR3 is TGCAGTGCTACCGGGTTGTCCACCGGGGAGCTGTTTTTT.

This chain links TRBV20-1 with TRBJ2-1, with TRBD1 identical over 7 bases. V was pared by 1 base and J by 0 bases, with 6 bases of the junction left unmatched. CDR1 and CDR2 (germline): DFQATT, SNEGSKA (reference sequence). The length of the CDR3 is 16 residues. DNA of the CDR3: TGCAGTGCTAGAGTGGGACAGTCGAGCTCCTACAATGAGCAGTTCTTC. This translates into CSARVGQSSSYNEQFF.

The chain recombines TRBV7-9 with TRBJ2-7; the D gene is possibly TRBD2 (6 bases). The J call is doubtful: the DNA matches TRBJ2-5 better. Germline V lookup: CDR1 SEHNR, CDR2 FQNEAQ (reference sequence). The CDR3 sequence is 13 residues long. CDR3 sequence (DNA): TGTGCCAGCAGCCGGACGGGGGAAGGGACCCAGTACTTC. Translating gives CASSRTGEGTQYF.

V gene TRBV5-1 combines with J gene TRBJ1-1; D call uncertain. V lost 0 bases, J lost 1 base, and 13 bases lay in between. Per the germline V gene, CDR1 is SGHRS and CDR2 is YFSETQ. This CDR3 region has 16 residues. The CDR3 sequence is CASSLGLGNRNTEAFF. The DNA for the CDR3 is TGCGCCAGCAGCTTGGGGCTCGGGAACAGGAACACTGAAGCTTTCTTT.

The chain uses TRBV3-1 and TRBJ2-3, with D perhaps TRBD2 (6 bases). The CDR3 has 15 amino acids. The V end lost 4 bases, the J end lost 2 bases, and 13 bases lay between the germline ends. Germline values: CDR1 LGHDT, CDR2 YNNKEL (reference sequence). CDR3 nucleotides: TGTGCCAGCAGCCCGGTGGGACTCGACACAGATACGCAGTATTTT. Amino acids: CASSPVGLDTDTQYF.

In its sample, this clonotype was seen a few times. A junction end diverges from the germline sequence, so it may reflect a read error. This rearrangement joins TRBV5-1 to TRBJ2-7, with a weak D call TRBD1 (8 bases). The CDR3 runs to 14 residues. The V gene's germline CDR1 is SGHRS and CDR2 YFSETQ. The chain's CDR3 is CANSLVMTGEGQYF. The CDR3 nucleotides are TGCGCCAACAGCTTGGTAATGACAGGGGAGGGGCAGTACTTC.

This chain joins TRBV14 and TRBJ2-4; D possibly corresponds to TRBD2 (7 bases). CDR1 and CDR2 (germline): SGHDN, FVKESK. The CDR3 loop spans 16 amino acids. The germline V and J ends were trimmed by 5 bases and 7 bases, with 21 bases remaining between them. CDR3 sequence: CASSAAGAPRWNIQYF. CDR3 in DNA: TGTGCCAGCAGCGCGGCGGGGGCGCCTCGGTGGAACATTCAGTACTTC.

The chain links TRBV7-2 to TRBJ1-1; the D is unclear. This CDR3 has 12 residues. The V end lost 5 bases, the J end lost 7 bases, and 11 bases lay between the germline ends. CDR1 is SGHTA and CDR2 is FQGNSA in the germline V gene. CDR3 residues: CASSPGPGEAFF. DNA of the CDR3: TGTGCCAGCAGCCCCGGACCGGGTGAAGCTTTCTTT.

This clonotype was seen only a few times. The CDR3 nucleotides read TGCAGTGCAGCAGCGGGGGCCGCCTACGAGCAGTACTTC. It is translated as CSAAAGAAYEQYF. This sequence joins TRBV20-1 and TRBJ2-7, with 8 bases matching TRBD2. CDR1 is DFQATT, CDR2 SNEGSKA, per germline (reference sequence). The V segment lost 6 bases and the J segment 2 bases; nucleotides outside the gene matches: 6. The CDR3 totals 13 residues.

The CDR3 DNA sequence: TGTGCCAGCAGTCCCGGGTCAGGCCCAAAGCAGCCCCAGCATTTT. This encodes CASSPGSGPKQPQHF. The chain has TRBV6-5 and TRBJ1-5; D gene ambiguous. CDR3 length: 15 residues. V lost 5 bases and J 7 bases, leaving 18 bases between the germline ends. The germline CDR1 and CDR2 sequences are MNHEY and SVGAGI.

CDR3 in DNA: TGTGCCAGCAGCTTAGACCCTCAAGAGACCCAGTACTTC. This codes for CASSLDPQETQYF. The V and J genes are TRBV7-2 and TRBJ2-5; D unclear. The V gene lost 1 base and the J gene lost 2 bases, with 5 bases spanning the gap. Germline V gene lookup returns CDR1 SGHTA and CDR2 FQGNSA. The CDR3 loop spans 13 amino acids.

In this sample, this clonotype turned up once. The chain carries TRBV11-1 and TRBJ2-1; D remains unclear. V gave up 5 bases and J gave up 8 bases, with 13 bases separating them. In germline, CDR1 is SGHAT, CDR2 FQDESV (reference sequence). CDR3 length equals 13 residues. CDR3 sequence (DNA): TGTGCCAGCAGCCCTCCTTTTTCGGATGAGCAGTTCTTC. This encodes CASSPPFSDEQFF.

The rearrangement uses TRBV7-2 and TRBJ2-3, with a possible D match to TRBD2 (5 bases). Germline CDR1 SGHTA, CDR2 FQGNSA. V was cut by 2 bases and J by 2 bases, with 14 bases left in between. CDR3 size: 16 residues. In nucleotides, the CDR3 is TGTGCCAGCAGCTTAAGGGAGCCCGGACTCACAGATACGCAGTATTTT. This codes for CASSLREPGLTDTQYF.

This clonotype occurred a few times. The chain carries TRBV30 and TRBJ1-5, with D perhaps TRBD1 (6 bases). The CDR3 runs 13 residues. The germline gives CDR1 GTSNPN, CDR2 SVGIG (reference sequence). Trimming cost V 7 bases and J 3 bases, with 13 bases left between them. In nucleotides, the CDR3 is TGTGCCTATCGGGGGGGCACCAATCAGCCCCAGCATTTT. Translated: CAYRGGTNQPQHF.

Ten or more counts support this clonotype. The chain employs TRBV4-3 and TRBJ2-7; tentative D call: TRBD1 (6 bases). Germline V CDR1 and CDR2: LGHNA, YSLEER. V lost 0 bases and J lost 3, with 15 bases in between. This CDR3 region has 16 residues. CDR3 residues: CASSQDSQGNIYEQYF. The CDR3 bases are TGCGCCAGCAGCCAAGATAGCCAGGGGAACATCTACGAGCAGTACTTC.

This clonotype appeared a few times. V and J are TRBV27 and TRBJ1-2; no definite D call. Germline V gene lookup returns CDR1 MNHEY and CDR2 SMNVEV (reference sequence). V dropped 7 bases and J dropped 8 bases, with 14 bases sitting between them. The CDR3 consists of 12 residues. The CDR3 sequence: CASMGLFGGYTF. CDR3 nucleotides: TGTGCCAGCATGGGTTTATTTGGCGGCTACACCTTC.